This entry is about one T cell receptor beta chain. Its antigen is unknown. The data stem from a study of T cell responses to AZD1222 COVID-19 vaccine. Assay: immunoSEQ multiplex PCR; the TCRdb copy retains only in-frame clones and omits some. The sample includes 84,000 or so clones, approximately 88% seen only once; the top ten take around 17%. Study-wide results and limits: The donor group comprised mostly white British people and more females; the analysis possibly underestimated clonal diversity. Repertoire sampling was restricted to post-peak T cell response timepoints.

The origin of this receptor is an adult in good health. Source: peripheral blood, taken on day 0 of AZD1222 vaccination.

The CDR3 coding sequence is TGTGCCAGCAGCTCGGGTCGGGAGGCCAAAAACATTCAGTACTTC. This encodes CASSSGREAKNIQYF. V and J are TRBV7-9 and TRBJ2-4; TRBD2 is a possible D gene (6 bases). The CDR3 loop spans 15 amino acids. Germline lookup yields CDR1 SEHNR and CDR2 FQNEAQ (reference sequence). With 4 bases removed from V and 1 base from J, the gap between germline ends came to 11 bases. Variable domain in full (rest from reference TRBV7-9 and TRBJ2-4): DTGVSQNPRHKITKRGQNVTFRCDPISEHNRLYWYRQTLGQGPEFLTYFQNEAQLEKSRLLSDRFSAERPKGSFSTLEIQRTEQGDSAMYLCASSSGREAKNIQYFGAGTRLSVL.